The 18 T cell receptor beta chains below all came from one sample that was sequenced in a study of control samples from healthy donors and cancer patients. The repertoire was sequenced with immunoSEQ multiplex PCR; TCRdb's copy has only in-frame clones and lacks some. Of roughly 59,000 clones detected, 92% appear once; the ten largest clones hold about 1.5%. Specimen: PBMCs. The source is a man aged 40-50 years with colorectal cancer.

The rearrangement links TRBV6-1 to TRBJ1-1; TRBD1 matches at 7 bases. J gave up 5 bases and V 0 bases, and 9 bases lay outside the gene matches. CDR1 and CDR2 (germline): MNHNS, SASEGT. The CDR3 is 16 residues long. The CDR3 nucleotides are TGTGCCAGCAGTGAAGCCTTAGCAGGGGGAAGAACTGAAGCTTTCTTT. Translating gives CASSEALAGGRTEAFF.

This clone came up once. The chain recombines TRBV3-1 (or the pseudogene TRBV3-2) with TRBJ1-5; the D gene is possibly TRBD1 (5 bases). Germline CDR1 is LGHDT and CDR2 is YNNKEL (reference sequence). The length of the CDR3 is 14 residues. V was trimmed by 4 bases and J by 5 bases, leaving 12 bases between them. As DNA, the CDR3 is TGTGCCAGCAGCCTCGACAGTTCGCATCAGCCCCAGCATTTT. Protein: CASSLDSSHQPQHF.

This chain uses TRBV6-2 or TRBV6-3 with TRBJ2-7, with a weak D call TRBD2 (6 bases). Germline loops: CDR1 MNHEY, CDR2 SVGEGT. V lost 2 bases, J lost 5 bases, and 16 bases lay in between. CDR3 size: 15 residues. The CDR3 sequence is CASSYDGAGGNEQYF. The CDR3 DNA follows: TGTGCCAGCAGTTACGACGGGGCAGGAGGGAACGAGCAGTACTTC.

The chain uses TRBV18 and TRBJ1-1; D is uncertain. The CDR3 is 13 amino acids. Germline V gives CDR1 KGHSH, CDR2 LQKENI. The V end was cut by 4 bases, the J end by 1 base, with 7 bases between. The CDR3 DNA follows: TGTGCCAGCTCACAGGGCAGGAACACTGAAGCTTTCTTT. It yields the protein CASSQGRNTEAFF.

The chain has TRBV15 and TRBJ2-2, with D perhaps being TRBD1 or TRBD2 (5 bases each). This CDR3 has 15 amino acids. Germline V CDR1 and CDR2: LNHNV, YYDKDF (reference sequence). V lost 7 bases and J 3 bases, leaving 15 bases between the germline ends. CDR3 nucleotides: TGTGCCACCACCCGGGCCGGGACCCACACCGGGGAGCTGTTTTTT. It encodes CATTRAGTHTGELFF.

The rearrangement links TRBV2 to TRBJ1-2; a weak D match, TRBD1 (5 bases). Germline-derived CDR1 and CDR2 are SNHLY and FYNNEI. CDR3 length equals 13 residues. V lost 4 bases and J 8 bases, leaving 14 bases between the germline ends. The chain's CDR3 is CASSVQGGRGYTF. Here the CDR3 DNA reads TGTGCCAGCAGTGTGCAGGGAGGTCGCGGCTACACCTTC.

The chain joins TRBV7-8 to TRBJ2-7, with 9 bases lining up with TRBD1. V lost 4 bases, J lost 2 bases, and 6 bases stayed unmatched. The CDR3 spans 15 residues. Germline loops: CDR1 SGHVS, CDR2 FQNEAQ. CDR3 DNA sequence: TGTGCCAGCAGCTCTCGACAGGGGGAGACCTACGAGCAGTACTTC. Protein product: CASSSRQGETYEQYF.

The chain has TRBV9 and TRBJ2-1; D uncertain. Per the germline V gene, CDR1 is SGDLS and CDR2 is YYNGEE. This CDR3 comprises 13 residues. Trimming took off 0 bases at V and 6 bases at J, with 7 bases between the two ends. CDR3: CASSVGLSNEQFF. The CDR3, as DNA: TGTGCCAGCAGCGTAGGGCTCTCCAATGAGCAGTTCTTC.

CDR3: CASSSPMHEQYF. In DNA form, the CDR3 reads TGTGCCAGCAGCTCCCCGATGCACGAGCAGTACTTC. The rearrangement joins TRBV7-2 to TRBJ2-7; D is unresolved. V lost 4 bases and J lost 5, with 9 bases in between. This CDR3 spans 12 amino acids. Germline CDR1 reads SGHTA; CDR2 reads FQGNSA.

The rearrangement uses TRBV3-1 (or the pseudogene TRBV3-2) and TRBJ1-1, with D hard to call. Germline assignment: CDR1 LGHDT and CDR2 YNNKEL (reference sequence). This CDR3 is 15 amino acids long. The ends were cut back, 4 bases at V and 8 bases at J, with 20 bases in the middle. This CDR3 is CASSRVTSGSGEAFF. CDR3 sequence (DNA): TGTGCCAGCAGCCGAGTTACCTCCGGGTCGGGAGAAGCTTTCTTT.

The rearrangement links TRBV18 to TRBJ1-2, with TRBD1 identical over 7 bases. Germline CDR1 reads KGHSH; CDR2 reads LQKENI. The CDR3 covers 13 residues. Trimming took 1 base from V and 6 from J; bases not matched to a gene: 2. In nucleotides, the CDR3 is TGTGCCAGCTCACCACAAGGGGGCAATGGCTACACCTTC. This translates into CASSPQGGNGYTF. Variable domain in full (rest from reference TRBV18 and TRBJ1-2): NAGVMQNPRHLVRRRGQEARLRCSPMKGHSHVYWYRQLPEEGLKFMVYLQKENIIDESGMPKERFSAEFPKEGPSILRIQQVVRGDSAAYFCASSPQGGNGYTFGSGTRLTVV.

The table lists this clone with a few counts. The genes are TRBV11-2 and TRBJ1-5; 10 bases align to TRBD1. This CDR3 contains 14 residues. Germline V gene sequence: CDR1 SGHAT, CDR2 FQNNGV. V trimming: 3 bases; J trimming: 4 bases; junction bases outside the gene matches: 0. CDR3 sequence reads: CASSLDRGNQPQHF. The CDR3 nucleotides read TGTGCCAGCAGCTTGGACAGGGGGAATCAGCCCCAGCATTTT.

The J gene is TRBJ1-1, the V gene TRBV6-5; D is possibly TRBD1 (5 bases). The CDR3 totals 15 residues. The germline V gene has CDR1 MNHEY and CDR2 SVGAGI. The V and J ends lost 0 bases and 4 bases respectively, with 12 bases between them. CDR3 in DNA: TGTGCCAGCAGTTACTCGAGTCGGGGGATCACTGAAGCTTTCTTT. This sequence encodes CASSYSSRGITEAFF.

V is TRBV6-5 and J is TRBJ1-2; TRBD1 matches 8 bases. This CDR3 has 15 residues. Trimming removed 1 base from V and 3 bases from J; junction bases left unmatched: 4. In germline, CDR1 is MNHEY, CDR2 SVGAGI. The DNA for the CDR3 is TGTGCCAGCAGTTACTACGGGACAGGTTACTATGGCTACACCTTC. Encoded protein: CASSYYGTGYYGYTF.

This clone was detected a few times. The chain joins TRBV25-1 to TRBJ1-1, with D unresolved. Trimming left V 5 bases short and J 1 base short, with 8 bases between. Germline CDR1 is MGHDK and CDR2 is SYGVNS. CDR3 length: 13 residues. The CDR3 loop is CASSFTGNTEAFF. Here the CDR3 DNA reads TGTGCCAGCAGTTTCACGGGGAACACTGAAGCTTTCTTT. Based on the CDR3 plus reference TRBV25-1 and TRBJ1-1, the full variable domain is EADIYQTPRYLVIGTGKKITLECSQTMGHDKMYWYQQDPGMELHLIHYSYGVNSTEKGDLSSESTVSRIRTEHFPLTLESARPSHTSQYLCASSFTGNTEAFFGQGTRLTVV.

This chain connects TRBV19 to TRBJ1-3; 7 bases are shared with TRBD1. V lost 7 bases to trimming and J lost 0 bases; unmatched junction nucleotides: 6. Germline lookup yields CDR1 LNHDA and CDR2 SQIVND (reference sequence). The CDR3 covers 15 residues. The CDR3 bases are TGTGCCAGTATGGGGGACAGCAACTCTGGAAACACCATATATTTT. The encoded protein is CASMGDSNSGNTIYF.

The chain has TRBV7-2 and TRBJ1-2, with D perhaps matching TRBD1 (6 bases). The CDR3 is 15 amino acids. Germline V gives CDR1 SGHTA, CDR2 FQGNSA. Trimming removed 3 bases at V and 4 bases at J, with 15 bases between. The CDR3 spells CASSFNRALFYGYTF. The CDR3 DNA sequence: TGTGCCAGCAGCTTCAACAGGGCCCTTTTCTATGGCTACACCTTC.

This clone has just a few counts. The rearrangement joins TRBV6-5 to TRBJ1-1; 8 positions agree with TRBD1. The junction had 8 bases not matched to a gene; V was cut back by 6 bases and J by 5 bases. There are 14 residues in the CDR3. CDR1 is MNHEY and CDR2 is SVGAGI in the germline V gene. Here the CDR3 DNA reads TGTGCCAGCAGCCAAAACAGGGGGACAACTGAAGCTTTCTTT. Protein sequence: CASSQNRGTTEAFF.